A selection of T cell receptor beta chains follows, all from one sample in a study of blood T cell repertoires in COVID-19. Using immunoSEQ multiplex PCR, the repertoire was profiled, and TCRdb retains in-frame clones only, with some absent. The sample consists of 9,500 to 15,000 clones, around 70% of them appearing once. Sequences were obtained from peripheral blood. The receptors derive from a man aged 55-75 years with COVID-19, enrolled during active disease. Both conserved end residues are part of each CDR3. Each record gives: V gene, J gene, clone size, D gene, CDR3 protein, CDR3 DNA. The D gene is left open where the match is weak. Not all rows give a size; the values are once, few, many and, for expanded clones, a class.

V gene: TRBV5-6
J gene: TRBJ1-2
clone size: large
D gene: NA
CDR3 protein: CASSLGADSFLGYTF
CDR3 DNA: TGTGCCAGCAGCTTGGGGGCAGATAGTTTTCTGGGCTACACCTTC

V gene: TRBV5-1
J gene: TRBJ2-1
clone size: NA
D gene: NA
CDR3 protein: CASSLDPSSYNEQFF
CDR3 DNA: TGCGCCAGCAGCTTGGATCCGAGCTCCTACAATGAGCAGTTCTTC

V gene: TRBV7-2
J gene: TRBJ1-2
clone size: NA
D gene: NA
CDR3 protein: CASSFTGTSGYTF
CDR3 DNA: TGTGCCAGCAGCTTCACTGGGACATCTGGCTACACCTTC

V gene: TRBV2
J gene: TRBJ2-1
clone size: NA
D gene: TRBD1
CDR3 protein: CASGTWDSRLNNEQFF
CDR3 DNA: TGTGCCAGCGGGACCTGGGACAGCCGATTAAACAATGAGCAGTTCTTC

V gene: TRBV11-3
J gene: TRBJ2-2
clone size: once
D gene: TRBD2
CDR3 protein: CASTGTSGSTGELFF
CDR3 DNA: TGTGCCAGCACCGGGACTAGCGGGAGCACCGGGGAGCTGTTTTTT

V gene: TRBV7-6
J gene: TRBJ2-1
clone size: NA
D gene: NA
CDR3 protein: CASSGLTGSRRYNEQFF
CDR3 DNA: TGTGCCAGCAGCGGACTTACAGGGAGCCGTCGGTACAATGAGCAGTTCTTC

V gene: TRBV4-1
J gene: TRBJ1-5
clone size: NA
D gene: NA
CDR3 protein: CASSRRSIQELYSNQPQHF
CDR3 DNA: TGCGCCAGCAGCCGAAGGTCAATACAGGAGCTATATAGCAATCAGCCCCAGCATTTT

V gene: TRBV30
J gene: TRBJ2-7
clone size: NA
D gene: TRBD1
CDR3 protein: CAWSRSDRDYEQYF
CDR3 DNA: TGTGCCTGGAGCCGGAGTGACAGGGACTACGAGCAGTACTTC

V gene: TRBV5-1
J gene: TRBJ2-7
clone size: NA
D gene: TRBD2
CDR3 protein: CASSLGLGGVYEQYF
CDR3 DNA: TGCGCCAGCAGCTTGGGACTTGGGGGGGTTTACGAGCAGTACTTC

V gene: TRBV7-3
J gene: TRBJ2-3
clone size: once
D gene: TRBD2
CDR3 protein: CASSMNSGRATDTQYF
CDR3 DNA: TGTGCCAGCAGCATGAATAGCGGGAGGGCCACAGATACGCAGTATTTT

V gene: TRBV6-5
J gene: TRBJ1-1
clone size: NA
D gene: NA
CDR3 protein: CASSRGNTEAFF
CDR3 DNA: TGTGCCAGCAGCAGGGGGAACACTGAAGCTTTCTTT

V gene: TRBV5-1
J gene: TRBJ1-2
clone size: NA
D gene: NA
CDR3 protein: CASTMGGTSYGYTF
CDR3 DNA: TGCGCCAGCACAATGGGGGGGACAAGCTATGGCTACACCTTC

V gene: TRBV24-1
J gene: TRBJ2-1
clone size: few
D gene: NA
CDR3 protein: CATSLTGVTYNEQFF
CDR3 DNA: TGTGCCACCAGTCTGACAGGAGTAACCTACAATGAGCAGTTCTTC

V gene: TRBV5-5
J gene: TRBJ2-3
clone size: few
D gene: TRBD2
CDR3 protein: CASSWTSAEGDTQYF
CDR3 DNA: TGTGCCAGCAGCTGGACTAGCGCGGAAGGGGATACGCAGTATTTT

V gene: TRBV6-2/TRBV6-3
J gene: TRBJ2-4
clone size: once
D gene: TRBD2
CDR3 protein: CASSYFRLAGLAKNIQYF
CDR3 DNA: TGTGCCAGCAGTTACTTTCGACTAGCGGGCCTAGCCAAAAACATTCAGTACTTC

V gene: TRBV25-1
J gene: TRBJ1-2
clone size: NA
D gene: NA
CDR3 protein: CASTPPGGTAADYGYTF
CDR3 DNA: TGTGCCAGCACTCCCCCTGGAGGGACGGCAGCCGACTATGGCTACACCTTC

V gene: TRBV3-1/TRBV3-2
J gene: TRBJ2-1
clone size: NA
D gene: TRBD2
CDR3 protein: CASSQRLAGSNEQFF
CDR3 DNA: TGTGCCAGCAGCCAGAGACTAGCGGGAAGCAATGAGCAGTTCTTC

V gene: TRBV6-5
J gene: TRBJ1-4
clone size: few
D gene: TRBD1
CDR3 protein: CASRTGREKLFF
CDR3 DNA: TGTGCCAGCAGGACAGGGAGGGAAAAACTGTTTTTT

V gene: TRBV28
J gene: TRBJ2-7
clone size: once
D gene: TRBD1
CDR3 protein: CASSQPGTEGYEQYF
CDR3 DNA: TGTGCCAGCAGCCAACCCGGGACAGAAGGATACGAGCAGTACTTC

V gene: TRBV12-5
J gene: TRBJ2-3
clone size: once
D gene: TRBD2
CDR3 protein: CASVLRLAGRDTQYF
CDR3 DNA: TGTGCTAGTGTCCTTAGACTAGCGGGAAGGGATACGCAGTATTTT

V gene: TRBV11-2
J gene: TRBJ2-3
clone size: NA
D gene: TRBD2
CDR3 protein: CASSLGGLAGVTQYF
CDR3 DNA: TGTGCCAGCAGCTTAGGCGGACTAGCGGGAGTTACGCAGTATTTT

V gene: TRBV25-1
J gene: TRBJ2-3
clone size: NA
D gene: NA
CDR3 protein: CASSETGDTDTQYF
CDR3 DNA: TGTGCCAGCAGTGAAACGGGGGATACAGATACGCAGTATTTT

V gene: TRBV7-2
J gene: TRBJ1-5
clone size: few
D gene: TRBD1
CDR3 protein: CASSSQTGGGQPQHF
CDR3 DNA: TGTGCCAGCAGCTCCCAGACAGGGGGCGGTCAGCCCCAGCATTTT

V gene: TRBV19
J gene: TRBJ1-5
clone size: NA
D gene: TRBD1
CDR3 protein: CASSTDRDQPQHF
CDR3 DNA: TGTGCCAGTAGTACTGACAGGGATCAGCCCCAGCATTTT

V gene: TRBV19
J gene: TRBJ1-3
clone size: NA
D gene: NA
CDR3 protein: CASSFVGKGSSGNTIYF
CDR3 DNA: TGTGCCAGTAGTTTTGTCGGGAAGGGATCGTCTGGAAACACCATATATTTT

V gene: TRBV6-5
J gene: TRBJ2-4
clone size: NA
D gene: NA
CDR3 protein: CASVSLGAGGIQYF
CDR3 DNA: TGTGCCAGCGTCTCATTAGGGGCAGGCGGCATTCAGTACTTC

V gene: TRBV6-5
J gene: TRBJ1-1
clone size: NA
D gene: NA
CDR3 protein: CASSLRVTANTEAFF
CDR3 DNA: TGTGCCAGCAGCCTACGGGTGACAGCGAACACTGAAGCTTTCTTT

V gene: TRBV7-9
J gene: TRBJ2-1
clone size: NA
D gene: NA
CDR3 protein: CASGRLAEKGNEQFF
CDR3 DNA: TGTGCCAGCGGACGATTAGCGGAGAAGGGCAATGAGCAGTTCTTC

V gene: TRBV4-1
J gene: TRBJ2-7
clone size: NA
D gene: NA
CDR3 protein: CASSQDLRAPSYEQYF
CDR3 DNA: TGCGCCAGCAGCCAAGATCTCAGGGCCCCGTCCTACGAGCAGTACTTC

V gene: TRBV5-6
J gene: TRBJ1-6
clone size: NA
D gene: TRBD1
CDR3 protein: CASSSSGTGGYSPLHF
CDR3 DNA: TGTGCCAGCAGCTCTTCCGGGACAGGGGGGTATTCACCCCTCCACTTT

V gene: TRBV6-5
J gene: TRBJ2-7
clone size: NA
D gene: TRBD2
CDR3 protein: CASSAAGAVYEQYF
CDR3 DNA: TGTGCCAGCAGCGCCGCGGGAGCCGTCTACGAGCAGTACTTC

V gene: TRBV7-9
J gene: TRBJ2-7
clone size: NA
D gene: NA
CDR3 protein: CASSTGPPKGAFEQYF
CDR3 DNA: TGTGCCAGCAGCACCGGACCCCCAAAAGGGGCATTCGAGCAGTACTTC

V gene: TRBV9
J gene: TRBJ2-2
clone size: NA
D gene: TRBD1
CDR3 protein: CASSFSGTGDTGELFF
CDR3 DNA: TGTGCCAGCAGCTTTTCCGGGACAGGGGACACCGGGGAGCTGTTTTTT

V gene: TRBV11-2
J gene: TRBJ1-4
clone size: NA
D gene: TRBD1
CDR3 protein: CASSFRGQHNEKLFF
CDR3 DNA: TGTGCCAGCAGCTTTAGGGGACAGCATAATGAAAAACTGTTTTTT

V gene: TRBV29-1
J gene: TRBJ2-1
clone size: NA
D gene: TRBD2
CDR3 protein: CSVEWGLAVPNPSSYNEQFF
CDR3 DNA: TGCAGCGTTGAGTGGGGACTAGCGGTCCCAAACCCCAGCTCCTACAATGAGCAGTTCTTC

V gene: TRBV15
J gene: TRBJ2-1
clone size: few
D gene: TRBD1
CDR3 protein: CATSSIQGQGSYNEQFF
CDR3 DNA: TGTGCCACCAGCAGCATACAGGGGCAGGGGTCCTACAATGAGCAGTTCTTC

V gene: TRBV13
J gene: TRBJ2-3
clone size: NA
D gene: TRBD2
CDR3 protein: CASSASSGIADTQYF
CDR3 DNA: TGTGCCAGCTCGGCCTCTAGCGGGATCGCAGATACGCAGTATTTT

V gene: TRBV11-2
J gene: TRBJ2-1
clone size: few
D gene: TRBD2
CDR3 protein: CASSLEWREGYNEQFF
CDR3 DNA: TGTGCCAGCAGCTTAGAATGGCGGGAGGGTTACAATGAGCAGTTCTTC

V gene: TRBV27
J gene: TRBJ1-5
clone size: NA
D gene: NA
CDR3 protein: CASSPTGQPQHF
CDR3 DNA: TGTGCCAGCAGTCCCACCGGTCAGCCCCAGCATTTT

V gene: TRBV18
J gene: TRBJ1-2
clone size: hyperexpanded
D gene: NA
CDR3 protein: CASSPRAGLRRWGYTF
CDR3 DNA: TGTGCCAGCTCACCACGGGCGGGTTTACGCCGGTGGGGCTACACCTTC

V gene: TRBV29-1
J gene: TRBJ2-3
clone size: few
D gene: NA
CDR3 protein: CSVGGTDTQYF
CDR3 DNA: TGCAGCGTAGGGGGCACAGATACGCAGTATTTT

V gene: TRBV5-6
J gene: TRBJ2-3
clone size: medium-sized
D gene: NA
CDR3 protein: CASSLWGLTDTQYF
CDR3 DNA: TGTGCCAGCAGCTTATGGGGCCTAACAGATACGCAGTATTTT

V gene: TRBV11-2
J gene: TRBJ2-1
clone size: NA
D gene: NA
CDR3 protein: CASSLSSYSYNEQFF
CDR3 DNA: TGTGCCAGCAGCTTAAGCTCCTACAGCTACAATGAGCAGTTCTTC

V gene: TRBV9
J gene: TRBJ1-1
clone size: NA
D gene: NA
CDR3 protein: CASSVESGLNTEAFF
CDR3 DNA: TGTGCCAGCAGCGTAGAGTCAGGCTTGAACACTGAAGCTTTCTTT

V gene: TRBV5-1
J gene: TRBJ1-5
clone size: few
D gene: NA
CDR3 protein: CARPDGDSQGPQHF
CDR3 DNA: TGCGCCAGGCCAGATGGGGACTCCCAGGGGCCCCAGCATTTT

V gene: TRBV18
J gene: TRBJ2-5
clone size: NA
D gene: TRBD1
CDR3 protein: CASSLTGTEGTQYF
CDR3 DNA: TGTGCCAGCTCACTAACCGGGACAGAGGGGACCCAGTACTTC

V gene: TRBV27
J gene: TRBJ2-1
clone size: once
D gene: TRBD2
CDR3 protein: CASSLGLVSVNEQFF
CDR3 DNA: TGTGCCAGCAGCCTAGGACTAGTTTCGGTCAATGAGCAGTTCTTC

V gene: TRBV5-1
J gene: TRBJ2-2
clone size: once
D gene: NA
CDR3 protein: CASSLTHGQSRELFF
CDR3 DNA: TGCGCCAGCAGCTTGACCCACGGACAGAGCAGGGAGCTGTTTTTT

V gene: TRBV3-1/TRBV3-2
J gene: TRBJ1-1
clone size: NA
D gene: TRBD1
CDR3 protein: CASSPRTGVYHTEAFF
CDR3 DNA: TGTGCCAGCAGCCCCCGGACAGGGGTTTATCACACTGAAGCTTTCTTT

V gene: TRBV28
J gene: TRBJ1-1
clone size: NA
D gene: NA
CDR3 protein: CASSLWGWYSGRGTEAFF
CDR3 DNA: TGTGCCAGCAGTTTATGGGGTTGGTATTCAGGGAGGGGAACTGAAGCTTTCTTT

V gene: TRBV5-1
J gene: TRBJ1-4
clone size: NA
D gene: NA
CDR3 protein: CASSLGTPREKLFF
CDR3 DNA: TGCGCCAGCAGCTTAGGGACTCCGAGGGAAAAACTGTTTTTT

V gene: TRBV2
J gene: TRBJ2-5
clone size: NA
D gene: TRBD1
CDR3 protein: CVSSKQGGTGETQYF
CDR3 DNA: TGTGTCAGCAGTAAACAGGGGGGAACGGGAGAGACCCAGTACTTC

V gene: TRBV6-5
J gene: TRBJ2-6
clone size: NA
D gene: NA
CDR3 protein: CASIKSSGANVLTF
CDR3 DNA: TGTGCCAGCATCAAGAGCTCTGGGGCCAACGTCCTGACTTTC

V gene: TRBV6-6
J gene: TRBJ1-4
clone size: NA
D gene: NA
CDR3 protein: CASSYEGVTNEKLFF
CDR3 DNA: TGTGCCAGCAGTTACGAAGGGGTGACTAATGAAAAACTGTTTTTT

V gene: TRBV4-1
J gene: TRBJ1-3
clone size: NA
D gene: NA
CDR3 protein: CASSPFSHGISGNTIYF
CDR3 DNA: TGCGCCAGCAGCCCCTTCTCACACGGGATCTCTGGAAACACCATATATTTT